These 19 T cell receptor beta chains came from one sample sequenced in a study of shared clonotypes between healthy human individuals. Produced via immunoSEQ multiplex PCR; TCRdb's table is partial and in-frame only. The sample records about 1.1 million clones, approximately 78% being singletons. Sequenced: memory CD4+ T cells from PBMCs. The subset is: CD45RA-negative fraction. All receptors come from a man between 18 and 35 years old in good health. Some clones in this sample may be carry-over from other donors' samples.

The V gene is TRBV28, the J gene TRBJ1-3, with 8 bases fitting TRBD1. V trimming: 6 bases; J trimming: 5 bases; junction bases outside the gene matches: 9. This CDR3 is 15 amino acids long. Germline values: CDR1 MDHEN, CDR2 SYDVKM. The CDR3 sequence: CASRMTGARRNTIYF. In nucleotides, the CDR3 is TGTGCCAGCAGGATGACAGGGGCTCGGAGAAACACCATATATTTT.

The rearrangement uses TRBV10-3 and TRBJ2-7; tentatively, D is TRBD1 or TRBD2 (7 bases each). In germline, CDR1 is ENHRY, CDR2 SYGVKD. V lost 10 bases to trimming and J lost 3 bases, with 28 bases between them. The CDR3 contains 17 residues. The CDR3 is CATGGGDGTPRGYEQYF. The DNA of the CDR3 is TGTGCCACAGGGGGAGGGGACGGAACCCCTCGTGGCTACGAGCAGTACTTC.

The chain is built from TRBV7-2 and TRBJ2-7; TRBD1 aligns across 9 bases. The V segment lost 5 bases and the J segment 6 bases; nucleotides outside the gene matches: 8. The V gene's germline CDR1 is SGHTA and CDR2 FQGNSA. There are 14 residues in the CDR3. CDR3 loop: CASSRDRVSGEQYF. The CDR3 region has the DNA TGTGCCAGCAGCCGGGACAGGGTGTCGGGCGAGCAGTACTTC.

This clone was picked up one time. The chain recombines TRBV28 with TRBJ2-1; the match to TRBD2 covers 10 bases. The CDR3 is made up of 16 amino acids. Looked up from germline, CDR1 is MDHEN and CDR2 is SYDVKM. Germline trimming cut 3 bases from V and 9 bases from J; bases unmatched to any gene: 11. The CDR3 nucleotides are TGTGCCAGCAGTTTGTGGACTAGCGGCCTTTTCGGTGAGCAGTTCTTC. This translates into CASSLWTSGLFGEQFF. Full variable domain (missing parts from reference TRBV28 and TRBJ2-1): DVKVTQSSRYLVKRTGEKVFLECVQDMDHENMFWYRQDPGLGLRLIYFSYDVKMKEKGDIPEGYSVSREKKERFSLILESASTNQTSMYLCASSLWTSGLFGEQFFGPGTRLTVL.

The chain carries TRBV27 and TRBJ1-2; perhaps TRBD1 as D (5 bases). The CDR3 extends over 14 amino acids. The V end was cut by 4 bases, the J end by 4 bases, with 13 bases between. Germline CDR1 reads MNHEY; CDR2 reads SMNVEV (reference sequence). CDR3 sequence reads: CASSSGWGPYGYTF. DNA of the CDR3: TGTGCCAGCAGTTCAGGTTGGGGCCCCTATGGCTACACCTTC.

This clone was seen a few times. The rearrangement joins TRBV6-5 to TRBJ1-2, with D tentatively TRBD1 (6 bases). The CDR3 extends over 13 amino acids. V lost 5 bases and J 8 bases, leaving 15 bases between the germline ends. The germline V gene encodes CDR1 MNHEY and CDR2 SVGAGI. The DNA of the CDR3 is TGTGCCAGCAGTGCCCAACAGGGTAAAGGCTACACCTTC. Residues: CASSAQQGKGYTF.

The rearrangement uses TRBV19 and TRBJ2-7, with 7 bases that match TRBD2. CDR1 LNHDA and CDR2 SQIVND come from the germline V gene (reference sequence). CDR3 length equals 15 residues. Unmatched junction bases numbered 5, after V lost 1 base and J lost 2 bases. For the CDR3, the DNA is TGTGCCAGTAGTATAGTCCCTAGCGGACCCTACGAGCAGTACTTC. The encoded protein is CASSIVPSGPYEQYF.

A word on this clone: Different DNA sequences within this sample yield the same CDR3. This chain connects TRBV29-1 to TRBJ1-1, with D hard to call. The CDR3 runs to 12 residues. V was trimmed by 7 bases and J by 1 base, leaving 10 bases between them. The germline V gene encodes CDR1 SQVTM and CDR2 ANQGSEA. The CDR3 is CSARRGNTEAFF. DNA for the CDR3: TGCAGCGCTCGTCGGGGGAACACTGAAGCTTTCTTT. The variable domain in full, with the rest retrieved from reference TRBV29-1 and TRBJ1-1, is SAVISQKPSRDICQRGTSLTIQCQVDSQVTMMFWYRQQPGQSLTLIATANQGSEATYESGFVIDKFPISRPNLTFSTLTVSNMSPEDSSIYLCSARRGNTEAFFGQGTRLTVV.

Worth noting for this clone: At the DNA level, this CDR3 is encoded by other sequences in the same sample as well. The genes are TRBV18 and TRBJ2-3, with D hard to call. The CDR3 consists of 12 residues. In germline, CDR1 is KGHSH, CDR2 LQKENI. V gave up 6 bases and J gave up 0 bases, with 4 bases separating them. Here the CDR3 DNA reads TGTGCCAGCTCCTACAGCACAGATACGCAGTATTTT. It specifies CASSYSTDTQYF. Based on the CDR3 plus reference TRBV18 and TRBJ2-3, the full variable domain is NAGVMQNPRHLVRRRGQEARLRCSPMKGHSHVYWYRQLPEEGLKFMVYLQKENIIDESGMPKERFSAEFPKEGPSILRIQQVVRGDSAAYFCASSYSTDTQYFGPGTRLTVL.

The gene calls are TRBV11-2 and TRBJ1-1; D uncertain. The CDR3 has 14 residues. The germline V gene has CDR1 SGHAT and CDR2 FQNNGV. V shed 2 bases and J shed 0 bases, with 7 bases lying between them. CDR3: CASSLFQLNTEAFF. The CDR3 bases are TGTGCCAGCAGCTTATTCCAGCTGAACACTGAAGCTTTCTTT.

This chain joins TRBV28 and TRBJ2-3; tentatively, D is TRBD1 (6 bases). CDR3 length equals 16 residues. V was shortened by 6 bases and J by 2 bases, with 18 bases between the two germline ends. CDR1 MDHEN and CDR2 SYDVKM come from the germline V gene. CDR3 protein: CASSSLTPGDTDTQYF. In DNA form, the CDR3 reads TGTGCCAGCAGCTCTTTGACACCAGGGGACACAGATACGCAGTATTTT.

The V call is TRBV9, the J call TRBJ2-5; D might be TRBD2 (5 bases). The length of the CDR3 is 15 residues. Germline CDR1 reads SGDLS; CDR2 reads YYNGEE. V lost 4 bases and J 1 base, leaving 14 bases between the germline ends. CDR3 amino acids: CASSPRAGSQETQYF. CDR3 in DNA: TGTGCCAGCAGCCCGCGGGCAGGAAGCCAAGAGACCCAGTACTTC.

CDR3 sequence: CASSSSGGAPYGYTF. The CDR3 nucleotides are TGTGCCAGCAGTTCCTCAGGGGGAGCACCTTATGGCTACACCTTC. This sequence joins TRBV28 and TRBJ1-2; 7 positions match TRBD1. The J segment lost 5 bases and the V segment lost 4 bases, leaving 10 bases of the junction unmatched. The CDR3 extends over 15 amino acids. The germline V gene encodes CDR1 MDHEN and CDR2 SYDVKM.

The chain has TRBV7-9 and TRBJ2-3; 8 bases map to TRBD2. This CDR3 comprises 14 residues. Germline trimming cut 7 bases from V and 0 bases from J; bases unmatched to any gene: 3. CDR1 and CDR2 (germline): SEHNR, FQNEAQ (reference sequence). The CDR3 is CASTAGGSTDTQYF. The CDR3 nucleotides are TGTGCCAGCACCGCGGGAGGCAGCACAGATACGCAGTATTTT.

This chain uses TRBV5-4 with TRBJ2-5; 10 nucleotides agree with TRBD2. Unmatched junction bases numbered 10, after V lost 4 bases and J lost 7 bases. Germline V gene sequence: CDR1 SGHNT, CDR2 YYREEE (reference sequence). The CDR3 loop spans 15 amino acids. CDR3 residues: CASSIPAGGPGTQYF. CDR3 bases: TGTGCCAGCAGCATCCCAGCGGGAGGGCCGGGGACCCAGTACTTC.

The chain uses TRBV7-9 and TRBJ2-7; TRBD1 aligns across 7 bases. The CDR3 covers 15 residues. The V gene's germline CDR1 is SEHNR and CDR2 FQNEAQ (reference sequence). Trimming removed 4 bases from V and 3 bases from J; junction bases left unmatched: 9. CDR3 nucleotides: TGTGCCAGCAGCTACGGACAGGCCCCGGGCTACGAGCAGTACTTC. Protein product: CASSYGQAPGYEQYF. Complete variable domain (other parts from reference TRBV7-9 and TRBJ2-7): DTGVSQNPRHKITKRGQNVTFRCDPISEHNRLYWYRQTLGQGPEFLTYFQNEAQLEKSRLLSDRFSAERPKGSFSTLEIQRTEQGDSAMYLCASSYGQAPGYEQYFGPGTRLTVT.

This clone was seen a handful of times. The V and J genes are TRBV5-5 and TRBJ2-7, with D maybe TRBD2 (6 bases). Trimming removed 4 bases from V and 3 bases from J, with 17 bases in between. Germline V lookup: CDR1 SGHKS, CDR2 YYEKEE (reference sequence). The CDR3 is 15 residues long. The CDR3 bases are TGTGCCAGCAGCGCCGGCACTAGCCCATACTACGAGCAGTACTTC. Its translation: CASSAGTSPYYEQYF.

The J gene is TRBJ2-7, the V gene TRBV10-2, with 8 bases aligning to TRBD1. CDR3 length: 15 residues. Germline CDR1 and CDR2: WSHSY and SAAADI. V lost 3 bases and J lost 0; bases outside the gene matches: 4. CDR3: CASSDRGPSSYEQYF. The CDR3 DNA reads as TGCGCCAGCAGTGACAGGGGGCCGAGCTCCTACGAGCAGTACTTC.

V and J are TRBV28 and TRBJ1-4; D perhaps matches TRBD1 (5 bases). Between the trimmed V and J ends, which lost 5 bases and 7 bases, there was a span of 23 bases. Germline V lookup: CDR1 MDHEN, CDR2 SYDVKM. CDR3 length: 17 amino acids. CDR3 coding DNA: TGTGCCAGCAGTGAATCGGGGCAGCGGGGTCGGGGTGAAAAACTGTTTTTT. Its protein product is CASSESGQRGRGEKLFF.